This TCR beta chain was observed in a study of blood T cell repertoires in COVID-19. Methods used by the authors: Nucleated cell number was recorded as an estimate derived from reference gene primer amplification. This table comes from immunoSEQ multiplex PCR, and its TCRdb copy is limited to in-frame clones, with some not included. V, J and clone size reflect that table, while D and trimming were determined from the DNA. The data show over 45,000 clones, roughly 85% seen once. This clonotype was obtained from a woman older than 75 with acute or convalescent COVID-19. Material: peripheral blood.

CDR3 amino acids: CASSLGQSYNEKLFF. DNA of the CDR3: TGCGCCAGCAGCTTGGGACAGAGCTATAATGAAAAACTGTTTTTT. The chain joins TRBV5-1 to TRBJ1-4; D may be TRBD1 (5 bases). V was pared by 0 bases and J by 4 bases, with 10 bases between. Germline lookup yields CDR1 SGHRS and CDR2 YFSETQ. CDR3 length: 15 residues.